The 7 T cell receptor beta chains below all came from one sample that was sequenced in a study of blood T cell repertoires in COVID-19 (dated by TCRdb to 2018 to 2020). Library prep was done by the immunoSEQ multiplex PCR assay. TCRdb carries this immuneACCESS record with in-frame sequences only. Its versions omit some clonotypes, under half of them owing to an unresolved V gene in the studies checked, with the rest unexplained. A total of 200,000 to 250,000 clones appear in this sample, roughly 89% of them only once. The ten largest clonotypes hold less than 4.5% of the sample. Specimen: PBMCs or T cells enriched from blood (not recorded which). These receptors all stem from a middle-aged woman with acute COVID-19.

V usage is TRBV10-3 and J usage is TRBJ1-5; D gene unclear. Germline V gene lookup returns CDR1 ENHRY and CDR2 SYGVKD. CDR3 length: 13 residues. The germline V and J ends were trimmed by 6 bases and 0 bases, with 6 bases remaining between them. CDR3 sequence reads: CAIRVYSNQPQHF. DNA for the CDR3: TGTGCCATCAGGGTCTATAGCAATCAGCCCCAGCATTTT.

V is TRBV24-1 and J is TRBJ2-3, with 7 bases aligning to TRBD1. CDR1 KGHDR and CDR2 SFDVKD come from the germline V gene. Trimming at V came to 4 bases and at J to 3 bases, leaving 12 bases not matched to a gene. The CDR3 has 17 amino acids. Here the CDR3 reads CATSEPNRGGWTDTQYF. The CDR3 coding sequence is TGTGCCACCAGTGAGCCTAACAGGGGTGGTTGGACAGATACGCAGTATTTT.

The V and J genes are TRBV7-6 and TRBJ1-2; TRBD1 is a possible D gene (5 bases). The length of the CDR3 is 13 residues. In germline, CDR1 is SGHVS, CDR2 FNYEAQ. The V and J ends lost 5 bases and 1 base respectively, with 8 bases between them. Here the CDR3 reads CASSIQDNYGYTF. The CDR3, as DNA: TGTGCCAGCAGCATACAGGATAACTATGGCTACACCTTC.

The chain joins TRBV19 to TRBJ2-4; a possible D gene is TRBD2 (7 bases). V was shortened by 5 bases and J by 6 bases, with 8 bases between the two germline ends. CDR1 and CDR2 (germline): LNHDA, SQIVND (reference sequence). The CDR3 has 12 residues. This CDR3 is CASSGGANIQYF. CDR3 in DNA: TGTGCCAGTAGTGGGGGGGCAAACATTCAGTACTTC. Filled out from reference TRBV19 and TRBJ2-4, the complete variable domain reads DGGITQSPKYLFRKEGQNVTLSCEQNLNHDAMYWYRQDPGQGLRLIYYSQIVNDFQKGDIAEGYSVSREKKESFPLTVTSAQKNPTAFYLCASSGGANIQYFGAGTRLSVL.

The chain has TRBV5-5 and TRBJ2-7, with D possibly being TRBD1 (5 bases). Germline lookup yields CDR1 SGHKS and CDR2 YYEKEE (reference sequence). V was trimmed by 4 bases and J by 1 base, leaving 21 bases between them. The CDR3 extends over 17 amino acids. This CDR3 reads CASSPGFSLTESYEQYV. The DNA for the CDR3 is TGTGCCAGCAGCCCGGGTTTCTCCCTGACAGAGTCCTACGAGCAGTACGTC.

The V call is TRBV6-6, the J call TRBJ1-2, with D possibly TRBD1 on 6 matching bases. The ends were cut back, 7 bases at V and 5 bases at J, with 20 bases in the middle. Germline CDR1 and CDR2: MNHNY and SVGAGI (reference sequence). The CDR3 runs to 15 residues. CDR3 amino acids: CASTIGPQGGYGYTF. The CDR3 DNA reads as TGTGCCAGCACCATCGGACCACAGGGAGGGTATGGCTACACCTTC.

The chain couples TRBV19 to TRBJ1-5; 8 bases are a match to TRBD1. With 4 bases clipped from V and 0 bases from J, the junction kept 8 bases outside the gene matches. Germline CDR1 and CDR2: LNHDA and SQIVND (reference sequence). The CDR3 has 17 residues. The CDR3 sequence is CASSTGQGGNSNQPQHF. As DNA, the CDR3 is TGTGCCAGTAGTACCGGACAGGGTGGGAATAGCAATCAGCCCCAGCATTTT.